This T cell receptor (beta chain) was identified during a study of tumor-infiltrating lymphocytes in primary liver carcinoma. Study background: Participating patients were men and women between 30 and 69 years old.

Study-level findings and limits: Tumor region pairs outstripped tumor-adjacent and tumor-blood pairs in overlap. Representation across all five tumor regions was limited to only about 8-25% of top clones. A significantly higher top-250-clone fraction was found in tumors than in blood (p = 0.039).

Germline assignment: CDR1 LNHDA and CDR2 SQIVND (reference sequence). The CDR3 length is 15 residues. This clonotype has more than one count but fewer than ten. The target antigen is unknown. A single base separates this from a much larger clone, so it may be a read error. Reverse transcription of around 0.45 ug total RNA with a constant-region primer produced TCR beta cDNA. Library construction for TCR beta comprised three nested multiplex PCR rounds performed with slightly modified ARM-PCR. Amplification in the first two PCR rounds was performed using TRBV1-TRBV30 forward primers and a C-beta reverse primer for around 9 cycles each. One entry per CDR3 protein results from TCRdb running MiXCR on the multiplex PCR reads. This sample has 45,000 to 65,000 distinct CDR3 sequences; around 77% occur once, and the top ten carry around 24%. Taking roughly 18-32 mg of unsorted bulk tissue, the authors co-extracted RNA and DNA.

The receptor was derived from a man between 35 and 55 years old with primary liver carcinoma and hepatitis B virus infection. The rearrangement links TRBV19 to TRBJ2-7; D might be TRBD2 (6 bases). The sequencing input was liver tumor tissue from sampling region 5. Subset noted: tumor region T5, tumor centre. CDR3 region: CACSTGTSSIYEQYF. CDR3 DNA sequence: TGTGCCTGTAGTACCGGGACTTCCTCGATCTACGAGCAGTACTTC.